The 18 T cell receptor beta chains given below trace back to one sample, sequenced in a study of response to subunit inactivated influenza vaccine. TCRdb re-called the RT-PCR reads with MiXCR, one entry per CDR3 protein. The sample holds around 750,000 distinct CDR3 sequences, less than 25% seen once. The specimen comprised PBMCs from blood, sampled 5 days after vaccination. The receptor set was obtained from a man aged 50 to 59 who received an inactivated influenza vaccine.

The chain couples TRBV5-1 to TRBJ1-5; D perhaps matches TRBD1 (5 bases). This CDR3 is 14 amino acids long. Per the germline V gene, CDR1 is SGHRS and CDR2 is YFSETQ. V lost 0 bases, J lost 4 bases, and 8 bases lay in between. In DNA form, the CDR3 reads TGCGCCAGCAGCTTGGGGGGCTGGAATCAGCCCCAGCATTTT. Its translation is CASSLGGWNQPQHF.

The V call is TRBV18, the J call TRBJ2-7; TRBD1 might be the D (6 bases). Trimming removed 3 bases from V and 3 bases from J, with 15 bases in between. Germline values: CDR1 KGHSH, CDR2 LQKENI. The CDR3 covers 15 residues. The CDR3 here is CASSPEDSGNYEQYF. The CDR3 region has the DNA TGTGCCAGCTCACCCGAGGACAGTGGGAACTACGAGCAGTACTTC.

This rearrangement joins TRBV7-9 to TRBJ1-2; weak D call: TRBD1 (5 bases). Germline-derived CDR1 and CDR2 are SEHNR and FQNEAQ (reference sequence). V lost 5 bases to trimming and J lost 0 bases, with 10 bases between them. This CDR3 is built from 14 residues. In DNA, the CDR3 is TGTGCCAGCAGCCCGACAGACCCTAACTATGGCTACACCTTC. Amino acid sequence: CASSPTDPNYGYTF.

The V call is TRBV27, the J call TRBJ1-6; 7 nucleotides match TRBD1. V trimming: 2 bases; J trimming: 8 bases; junction bases outside the gene matches: 6. The CDR3 loop spans 15 amino acids. Germline values: CDR1 MNHEY, CDR2 SMNVEV (reference sequence). This CDR3 reads CASSLVGQWDSPLHF. Written as DNA, the CDR3 is TGTGCCAGCAGTTTAGTGGGACAGTGGGATTCACCCCTCCACTTT.

The chain employs TRBV19 and TRBJ2-2; D could derive from TRBD1 or TRBD2 (5 bases each). Trimming removed 6 bases at V and 1 base at J, with 15 bases between. The CDR3 is made up of 16 amino acids. Germline-derived CDR1 and CDR2 are LNHDA and SQIVND (reference sequence). The CDR3 sequence: CASSPGTGWNTGELFF. CDR3 DNA sequence: TGTGCCAGTAGCCCCGGGACGGGATGGAACACCGGGGAGCTGTTTTTT.

This clonotype was seen a few times. This chain connects TRBV29-1 to TRBJ2-7; no firm D call. Per the germline V gene, CDR1 is SQVTM and CDR2 is ANQGSEA. V was cut by 6 bases and J by 1 base, with 10 bases left in between. The CDR3 loop spans 12 amino acids. CDR3 in amino acids: CSVADGSYEQYF. In nucleotides, the CDR3 is TGCAGCGTCGCCGACGGATCCTACGAGCAGTACTTC.

This clonotype has just one count. The V call is TRBV29-1, the J call TRBJ2-5; 9 nucleotides match TRBD1. Germline V gene lookup returns CDR1 SQVTM and CDR2 ANQGSEA. This CDR3 is 14 amino acids long. Unmatched junction bases numbered 6, after V lost 6 bases and J lost 1 base. CDR3 loop: CSVEQGARQETQYF. The CDR3 bases are TGCAGCGTAGAACAGGGGGCGCGCCAAGAGACCCAGTACTTC.

This clonotype was observed a handful of times. The rearrangement links TRBV10-3 to TRBJ2-1, with 8 bases identical to TRBD2. CDR3 size: 17 residues. The V and J ends lost 5 bases and 2 bases, in that order; junction bases with no gene match: 11. In germline, CDR1 is ENHRY, CDR2 SYGVKD. CDR3 residues: CAISPSGSSTPYNEQFF. CDR3 DNA: TGTGCCATCAGTCCCAGCGGGAGCAGTACCCCCTACAATGAGCAGTTCTTC.

This clonotype was observed a handful of times. The CDR3 DNA reads TGTGCCAGCAGTGAAAGTACAGTTTCGCCCGGGGAGCTGTTTTTT. This sequence encodes CASSESTVSPGELFF. The genes are TRBV2 and TRBJ2-2; D ambiguous. The germline V gene encodes CDR1 SNHLY and CDR2 FYNNEI. V was cut by 2 bases and J by 6 bases, with 13 bases left in between. This CDR3 is 15 amino acids long.

This clonotype showed up many times. The chain couples TRBV29-1 to TRBJ2-3, with D possibly TRBD1 on 6 matching bases. CDR1 and CDR2 from the germline V gene are SQVTM and ANQGSEA. The CDR3 consists of 13 residues. The germline V and J ends were trimmed by 5 bases and 4 bases, with 13 bases remaining between them. The CDR3 coding sequence is TGCAGCGTTCGAGGACAGCATTCAGATACGCAGTATTTT. This gives the protein CSVRGQHSDTQYF.

The table lists this clonotype with many counts. The chain carries TRBV18 and TRBJ1-3; no firm D call. Looked up from germline, CDR1 is KGHSH and CDR2 is LQKENI. The length of the CDR3 is 15 residues. V was cut by 2 bases and J by 0 bases, with 8 bases left in between. DNA of the CDR3: TGTGCCAGCTCACCATCCTCATCCTCTGGAAACACCATATATTTT. As protein: CASSPSSSSGNTIYF. Together with reference TRBV18 and TRBJ1-3, the CDR3 gives the full variable domain: NAGVMQNPRHLVRRRGQEARLRCSPMKGHSHVYWYRQLPEEGLKFMVYLQKENIIDESGMPKERFSAEFPKEGPSILRIQQVVRGDSAAYFCASSPSSSSGNTIYFGEGSWLTVV.

V is TRBV3-1 and J is TRBJ1-6; 7 nucleotides align to TRBD1. The CDR3 contains 14 residues. The J segment lost 7 bases and the V segment lost 1 base, leaving 1 base of the junction unmatched. The germline CDR1 and CDR2 sequences are LGHDT and YNNKEL (reference sequence). The CDR3 coding sequence is TGTGCCAGCAGCCAAGCGGACAGGAATTCACCCCTCCACTTT. Its protein product is CASSQADRNSPLHF.

This clonotype was detected a few times. J is TRBJ2-5 and V is TRBV11-2; 12 bases map to TRBD2. The CDR3 runs 17 residues. After removal of 6 bases from V and 4 bases from J, the junction contained 12 bases not matched to a gene. Per the germline V gene, CDR1 is SGHAT and CDR2 is FQNNGV. In nucleotides, the CDR3 is TGTGCCAGCAGTAACGGAAGGACTAGCGGGATAGGAGAGACCCAGTACTTC. Translating it yields CASSNGRTSGIGETQYF.

This clonotype has a handful of counts. DNA for the CDR3: TGTGCCAGCAGTTCCGTTCTGGACAGGGACAATGAGCAGTTCTTC. It translates to CASSSVLDRDNEQFF. The chain recombines TRBV12-3 or TRBV12-4 with TRBJ2-1; TRBD1 matches 8 bases. The ends lost 4 bases at V and 5 bases at J; junction bases unmatched: 7. This CDR3 spans 15 amino acids.

This clonotype was counted only a few times. The chain carries TRBV20-1 and TRBJ2-7; D not certain. V was pared by 5 bases and J by 3 bases, with 14 bases between. This CDR3 region has 13 residues. Germline CDR1 and CDR2: DFQATT and SNEGSKA (reference sequence). CDR3 residues: CSAPGPLGYEQYF. In nucleotides, the CDR3 is TGCAGTGCTCCCGGACCATTGGGCTACGAGCAGTACTTC.

This rearrangement joins TRBV18 to TRBJ2-7, with 8 bases aligning to TRBD2. The V segment lost 2 bases and the J segment 2 bases; nucleotides outside the gene matches: 2. Germline assignment: CDR1 KGHSH and CDR2 LQKENI. The CDR3 covers 14 residues. The CDR3 protein is CASSPERGPYEQYF. The CDR3 bases are TGTGCCAGCTCACCAGAGCGGGGGCCCTACGAGCAGTACTTC.

The rearrangement links TRBV20-1 to TRBJ2-7; the D is unclear. The CDR3 has 13 residues. Germline V gene data show CDR1 as DFQATT and CDR2 as SNEGSKA (reference sequence). V lost 6 bases and J 4 bases, leaving 16 bases between the germline ends. CDR3 nucleotide sequence: TGCAGTGCCCGACCGCTTAGTAGATACGAGCAGTACTTC. Translated, it gives CSARPLSRYEQYF.

This clonotype was seen ten or more times. This sequence joins TRBV20-1 and TRBJ2-7; D gene ambiguous. The germline V and J ends were trimmed by 0 bases and 4 bases, with 4 bases remaining between them. CDR1 and CDR2 from the germline V gene are DFQATT and SNEGSKA (reference sequence). CDR3 length: 11 residues. The CDR3 reads CSAREGYEQYF. Written as DNA, the CDR3 is TGCAGTGCTAGAGAAGGGTACGAGCAGTACTTC.